Shown below are 7 T cell receptor beta chains from a single sample sequenced in a study of OX40 agonist ivuxolimab in advanced cancers. The data were produced by immunoSEQ multiplex PCR, yet TCRdb's version contains in-frame clones alone and is incomplete. The table has about 88,000 clones, approximately 85% seen once. The material sequenced was CD4+ or CD8+ T cells sorted from blood, taken in a trial of the OX40 agonist ivuxolimab. These receptors were obtained from an adult with an advanced solid tumor such as melanoma, head and neck, liver or kidney cancer.

This clone showed up just a few times. The rearrangement links TRBV30 to TRBJ1-5; perhaps TRBD1 as D (5 bases). The CDR3 length is 14 residues. The germline gives CDR1 GTSNPN, CDR2 SVGIG (reference sequence). Trimming removed 1 base at V and 6 bases at J, with 13 bases between. CDR3 sequence: CAWSGGGGAQPQHF. CDR3 DNA sequence: TGTGCCTGGAGTGGTGGTGGAGGGGCTCAGCCCCAGCATTTT.

This clone was seen a handful of times. The CDR3 spells CASSERGPPRGEQYF. The CDR3, as DNA: TGTGCCAGCAGTGAACGAGGCCCCCCCCGGGGCGAGCAGTACTTC. The chain carries TRBV2 and TRBJ2-7; possible D gene TRBD2, 5 bases. Germline V gene data show CDR1 as SNHLY and CDR2 as FYNNEI. V was clipped by 2 bases and J by 6 bases, with 17 bases between them. This CDR3 is built from 15 residues. The whole variable domain, filled in from reference TRBV2 and TRBJ2-7, reads EPEVTQTPSHQVTQMGQEVILRCVPISNHLYFYWYRQILGQKVEFLVSFYNNEISEKSEIFDDQFSVERPDGSNFTLKIRSTKLEDSAMYFCASSERGPPRGEQYFGPGTRLTVT.

This chain connects TRBV7-9 to TRBJ1-4; 8 bases align to TRBD1. Germline CDR1 reads SEHNR; CDR2 reads FQNEAQ (reference sequence). The CDR3 length is 15 residues. The ends lost 5 bases at V and 2 bases at J; junction bases unmatched: 4. This chain's CDR3 is CASSRQGPTNEKLFF. DNA of the CDR3: TGTGCCAGCAGCCGACAGGGGCCGACTAATGAAAAACTGTTTTTT. The complete variable domain, with remaining parts taken from reference TRBV7-9 and TRBJ1-4, reads DTGVSQNPRHKITKRGQNVTFRCDPISEHNRLYWYRQTLGQGPEFLTYFQNEAQLEKSRLLSDRFSAERPKGSFSTLEIQRTEQGDSAMYLCASSRQGPTNEKLFFGSGTQLSVL.

The chain combines TRBV30 with TRBJ1-4; TRBD1 matches 7 bases. The germline CDR1 and CDR2 sequences are GTSNPN and SVGIG (reference sequence). The CDR3 consists of 14 residues. V was clipped by 5 bases and J by 7 bases; unmatched bases: 10. CDR3 in DNA: TGTGCCTGGGATTCGACAGGGATGGGTGAAAAACTGTTTTTT. Translated, it gives CAWDSTGMGEKLFF.

The CDR3 DNA sequence: TGTGCCATTCGGGACAGCACCTTCTCTGGAAACACCATATATTTT. It encodes CAIRDSTFSGNTIYF. The V and J genes are TRBV15 and TRBJ1-3, with TRBD1 matching 7 bases. The V gene end was trimmed by 10 bases and the J gene end by 0 bases; junction bases not matched to a gene: 9. The germline V gene encodes CDR1 LNHNV and CDR2 YYDKDF (reference sequence). This CDR3 region has 15 residues.

The chain couples TRBV7-3 to TRBJ1-2; no reliable D call. The CDR3 contains 16 residues. From germline, CDR1 is SGHTA and CDR2 FQGTGA. V was cut by 2 bases and J by 4 bases, with 17 bases left in between. DNA for the CDR3: TGTGCCAGCAGCTTATTACGGAGGGTACGGAGCTATGGCTACACCTTC. Translating it yields CASSLLRRVRSYGYTF.

This CDR3 reads CASSRSGQGTYEQYV. DNA of the CDR3: TGTGCCAGCAGTCGTTCGGGACAGGGGACCTACGAGCAGTACGTC. The chain joins TRBV6-5 to TRBJ2-7, with 10 bases aligning to TRBD1. The CDR3 extends over 15 amino acids. The V segment lost 5 bases and the J segment 2 bases; nucleotides outside the gene matches: 6. The germline V gene has CDR1 MNHEY and CDR2 SVGAGI.